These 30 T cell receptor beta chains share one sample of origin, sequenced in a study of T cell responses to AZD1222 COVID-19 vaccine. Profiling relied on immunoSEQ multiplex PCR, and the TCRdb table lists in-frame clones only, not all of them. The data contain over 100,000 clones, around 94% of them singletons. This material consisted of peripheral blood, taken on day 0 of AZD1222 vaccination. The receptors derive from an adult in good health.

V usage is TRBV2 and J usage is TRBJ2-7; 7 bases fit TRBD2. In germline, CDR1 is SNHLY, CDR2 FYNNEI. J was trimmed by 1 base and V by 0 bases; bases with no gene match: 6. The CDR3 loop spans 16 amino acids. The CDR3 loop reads CASSEAWLAASYEQYF. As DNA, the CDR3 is TGTGCCAGCAGTGAAGCCTGGCTAGCGGCTTCCTACGAGCAGTACTTC.

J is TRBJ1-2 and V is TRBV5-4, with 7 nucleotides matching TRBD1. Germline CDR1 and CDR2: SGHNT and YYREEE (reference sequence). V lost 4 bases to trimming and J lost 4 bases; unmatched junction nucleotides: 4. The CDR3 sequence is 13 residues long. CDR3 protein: CASSTGQTYGYTF. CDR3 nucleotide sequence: TGTGCCAGCAGCACGGGACAGACCTATGGCTACACCTTC. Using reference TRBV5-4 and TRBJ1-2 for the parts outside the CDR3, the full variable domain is ETGVTQSPTHLIKTRGQQVTLRCSSQSGHNTVSWYQQALGQGPQFIFQYYREEENGRGNFPPRFSGLQFPNYSSELNVNALELDDSALYLCASSTGQTYGYTFGSGTRLTVV.

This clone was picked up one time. The CDR3 spells CASSLVEPKTQYF. CDR3 nucleotides: TGTGCCAGCAGTTTGGTTGAACCGAAGACCCAGTACTTC. The J gene is TRBJ2-5, the V gene TRBV12-3 or TRBV12-4, with D unresolved. Trimming took off 3 bases at V and 6 bases at J, with 11 bases between the two ends. The length of the CDR3 is 13 residues.

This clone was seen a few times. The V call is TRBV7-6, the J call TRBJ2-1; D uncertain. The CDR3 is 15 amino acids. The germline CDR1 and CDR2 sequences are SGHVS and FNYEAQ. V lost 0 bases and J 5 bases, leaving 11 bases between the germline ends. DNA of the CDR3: TGTGCCAGCAGCTTAGCGCTCAGACTGAACAATGAGCAGTTCTTC. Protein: CASSLALRLNNEQFF.

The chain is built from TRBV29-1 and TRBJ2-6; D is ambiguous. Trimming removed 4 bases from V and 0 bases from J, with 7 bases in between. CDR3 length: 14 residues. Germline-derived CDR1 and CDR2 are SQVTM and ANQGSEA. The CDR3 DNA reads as TGCAGCGTTGCTGGTTCCTCTGGGGCCAACGTCCTGACTTTC. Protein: CSVAGSSGANVLTF.

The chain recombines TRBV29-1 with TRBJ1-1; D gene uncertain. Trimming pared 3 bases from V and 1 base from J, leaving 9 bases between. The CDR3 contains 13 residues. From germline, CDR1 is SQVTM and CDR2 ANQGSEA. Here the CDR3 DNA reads TGCAGCGTTGAGTCTCCGGAGAACACTGAAGCTTTCTTT. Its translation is CSVESPENTEAFF.

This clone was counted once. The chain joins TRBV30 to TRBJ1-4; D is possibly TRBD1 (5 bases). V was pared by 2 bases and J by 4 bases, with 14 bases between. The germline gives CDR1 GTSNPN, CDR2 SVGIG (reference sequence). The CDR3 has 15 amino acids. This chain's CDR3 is CAWSPRQTGNEKLFF. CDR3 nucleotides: TGTGCCTGGAGTCCCAGACAGACGGGTAATGAAAAACTGTTTTTT.

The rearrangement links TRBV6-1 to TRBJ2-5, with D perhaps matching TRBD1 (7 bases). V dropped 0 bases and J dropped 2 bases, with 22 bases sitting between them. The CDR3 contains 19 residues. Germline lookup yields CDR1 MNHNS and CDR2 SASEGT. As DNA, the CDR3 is TGTGCCAGCAGTGAAGCGCTTCAGGGTGGGCAGGGGGGTCAAGAGACCCAGTACTTC. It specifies CASSEALQGGQGGQETQYF.

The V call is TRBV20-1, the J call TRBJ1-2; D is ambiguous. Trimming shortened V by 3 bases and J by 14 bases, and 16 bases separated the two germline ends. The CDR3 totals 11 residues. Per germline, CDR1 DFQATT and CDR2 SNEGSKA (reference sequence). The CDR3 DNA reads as TGCAGTGCTAGCTCATTGGAATCCGAAACCTTC. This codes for CSASSLESETF.

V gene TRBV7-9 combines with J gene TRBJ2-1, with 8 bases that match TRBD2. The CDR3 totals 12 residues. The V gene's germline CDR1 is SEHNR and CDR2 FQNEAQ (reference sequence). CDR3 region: CASGSSYNEQFF. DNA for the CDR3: TGTGCAAGCGGGAGCTCCTACAATGAGCAGTTCTTC.

The CDR3 nucleotides read TGTGCCAGCAGCTTAAATTCAAACACCGGGGAGCTGTTTTTT. Amino acids: CASSLNSNTGELFF. The chain has TRBV7-9 and TRBJ2-2; D remains ambiguous. This CDR3 is 14 amino acids long. V shed 2 bases and J shed 2 bases, with 6 bases lying between them. Germline CDR1 reads SEHNR; CDR2 reads FQNEAQ (reference sequence).

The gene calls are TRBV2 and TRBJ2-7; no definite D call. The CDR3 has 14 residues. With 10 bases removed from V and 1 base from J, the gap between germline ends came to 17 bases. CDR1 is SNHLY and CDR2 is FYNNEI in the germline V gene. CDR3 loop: CATRMGRTSYEQYF. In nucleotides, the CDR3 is TGTGCCACCCGGATGGGCCGTACGTCCTACGAGCAGTACTTC.

The CDR3 reads CASSPTGGAAGYGYTF. DNA of the CDR3: TGTGCCAGTAGCCCGACAGGGGGTGCTGCTGGCTATGGCTACACCTTC. V and J are TRBV19 and TRBJ1-2, with TRBD1 identical over 9 bases. This CDR3 has 16 amino acids. V shed 6 bases, J shed 4 bases, and the junction held 12 bases outside the gene matches. CDR1 is LNHDA, CDR2 SQIVND, per germline (reference sequence). The full variable domain, with the rest looked up from reference TRBV19 and TRBJ1-2, is DGGITQSPKYLFRKEGQNVTLSCEQNLNHDAMYWYRQDPGQGLRLIYYSQIVNDFQKGDIAEGYSVSREKKESFPLTVTSAQKNPTAFYLCASSPTGGAAGYGYTFGSGTRLTVV.

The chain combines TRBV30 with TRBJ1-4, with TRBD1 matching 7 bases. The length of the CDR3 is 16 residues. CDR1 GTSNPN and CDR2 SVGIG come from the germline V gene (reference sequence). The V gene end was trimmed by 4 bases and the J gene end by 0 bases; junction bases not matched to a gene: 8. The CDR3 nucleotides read TGTGCCTGGACCCCGGGACAGCCGACAACTAATGAAAAACTGTTTTTT. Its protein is CAWTPGQPTTNEKLFF. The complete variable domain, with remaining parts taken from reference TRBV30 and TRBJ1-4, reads SQTIHQWPATLVQPVGSPLSLECTVEGTSNPNLYWYRQAAGRGLQLLFYSVGIGQISSEVPQNLSASRPQDRQFILSSKKLLLSDSGFYLCAWTPGQPTTNEKLFFGSGTQLSVL.

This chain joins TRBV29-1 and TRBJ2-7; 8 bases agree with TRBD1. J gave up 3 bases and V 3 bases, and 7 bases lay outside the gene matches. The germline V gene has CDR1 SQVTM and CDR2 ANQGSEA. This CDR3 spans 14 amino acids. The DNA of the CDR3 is TGCAGCGTTGAGTTCCGGGACAGGAGCTACGAGCAGTACTTC. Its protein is CSVEFRDRSYEQYF.

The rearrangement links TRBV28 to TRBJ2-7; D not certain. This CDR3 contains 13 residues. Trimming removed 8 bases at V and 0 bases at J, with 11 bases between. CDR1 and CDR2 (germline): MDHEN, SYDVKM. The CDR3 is CASGPQNSYEQYF. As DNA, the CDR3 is TGTGCCAGCGGGCCACAGAACTCCTACGAGCAGTACTTC.

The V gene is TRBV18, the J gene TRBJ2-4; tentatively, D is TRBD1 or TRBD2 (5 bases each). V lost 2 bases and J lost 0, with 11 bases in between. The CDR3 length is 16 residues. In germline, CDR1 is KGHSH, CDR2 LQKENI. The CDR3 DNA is TGTGCCAGCTCACCAGGGACCGGTCTAGCCAAAAACATTCAGTACTTC. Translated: CASSPGTGLAKNIQYF.

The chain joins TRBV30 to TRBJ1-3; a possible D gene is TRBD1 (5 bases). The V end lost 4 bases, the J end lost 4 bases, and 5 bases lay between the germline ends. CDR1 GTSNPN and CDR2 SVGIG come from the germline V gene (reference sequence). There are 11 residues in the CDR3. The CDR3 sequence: CAWNRGNTIYF. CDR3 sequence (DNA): TGTGCCTGGAACAGGGGAAACACCATATATTTT.

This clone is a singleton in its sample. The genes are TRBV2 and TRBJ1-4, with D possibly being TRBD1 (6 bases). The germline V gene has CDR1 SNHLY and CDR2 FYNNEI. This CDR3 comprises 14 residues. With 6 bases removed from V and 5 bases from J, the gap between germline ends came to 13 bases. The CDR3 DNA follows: TGTGCCAGCAGGATGGACAGCAGCAATGAAAAACTGTTTTTT. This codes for CASRMDSSNEKLFF.

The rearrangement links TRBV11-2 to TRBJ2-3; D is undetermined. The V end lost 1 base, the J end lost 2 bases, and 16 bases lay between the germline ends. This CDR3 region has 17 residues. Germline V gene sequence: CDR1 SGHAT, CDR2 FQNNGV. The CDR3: CASSLVVLGFSTDTQYF. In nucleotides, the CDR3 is TGTGCCAGCAGCTTAGTTGTTTTGGGGTTTTCCACAGATACGCAGTATTTT.

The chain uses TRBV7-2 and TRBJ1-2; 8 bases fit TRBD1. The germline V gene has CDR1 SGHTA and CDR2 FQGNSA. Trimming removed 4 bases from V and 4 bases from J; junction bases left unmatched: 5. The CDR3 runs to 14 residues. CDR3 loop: CASSSQGAIYGYTF. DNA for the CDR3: TGTGCCAGCAGCTCCCAGGGGGCTATCTATGGCTACACCTTC.

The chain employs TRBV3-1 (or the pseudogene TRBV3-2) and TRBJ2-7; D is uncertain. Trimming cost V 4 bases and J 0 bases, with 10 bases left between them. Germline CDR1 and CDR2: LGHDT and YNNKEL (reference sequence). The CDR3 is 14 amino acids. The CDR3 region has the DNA TGTGCCAGCAGCCCGACGGCCAGCTCCTACGAGCAGTACTTC. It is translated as CASSPTASSYEQYF.

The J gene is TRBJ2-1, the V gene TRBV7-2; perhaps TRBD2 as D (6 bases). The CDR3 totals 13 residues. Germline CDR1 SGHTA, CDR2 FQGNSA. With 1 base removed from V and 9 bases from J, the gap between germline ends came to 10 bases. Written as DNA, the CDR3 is TGTGCCAGCAGCTTAGGTAGGGGAGGTGAGCAGTTCTTC. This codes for CASSLGRGGEQFF.

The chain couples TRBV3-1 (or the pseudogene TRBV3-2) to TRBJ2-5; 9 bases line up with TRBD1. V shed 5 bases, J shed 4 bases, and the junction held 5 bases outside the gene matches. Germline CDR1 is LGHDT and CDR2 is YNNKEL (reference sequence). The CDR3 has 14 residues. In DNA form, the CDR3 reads TGTGCCAGCAGCTCCCGGACAGGGGCAGAGACCCAGTACTTC. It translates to CASSSRTGAETQYF.

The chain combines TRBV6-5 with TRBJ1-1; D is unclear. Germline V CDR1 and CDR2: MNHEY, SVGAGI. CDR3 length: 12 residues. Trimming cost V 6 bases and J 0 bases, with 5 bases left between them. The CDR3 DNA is TGTGCCAGCAGCGCCCTGAACACTGAAGCTTTCTTT. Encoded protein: CASSALNTEAFF.

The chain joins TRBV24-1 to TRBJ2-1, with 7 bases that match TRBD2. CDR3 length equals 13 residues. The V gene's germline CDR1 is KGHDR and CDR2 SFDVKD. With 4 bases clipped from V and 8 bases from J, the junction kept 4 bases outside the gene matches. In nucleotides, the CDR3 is TGTGCCACCAGTGACTCCACTAGCGATGAGCAGTTCTTC. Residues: CATSDSTSDEQFF.

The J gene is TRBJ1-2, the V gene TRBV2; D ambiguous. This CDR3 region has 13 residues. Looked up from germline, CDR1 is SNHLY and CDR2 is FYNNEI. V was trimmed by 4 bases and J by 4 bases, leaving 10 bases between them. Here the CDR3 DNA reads TGTGCCAGCAGTGGGGCTGGAACCTATGGCTACACCTTC. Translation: CASSGAGTYGYTF.

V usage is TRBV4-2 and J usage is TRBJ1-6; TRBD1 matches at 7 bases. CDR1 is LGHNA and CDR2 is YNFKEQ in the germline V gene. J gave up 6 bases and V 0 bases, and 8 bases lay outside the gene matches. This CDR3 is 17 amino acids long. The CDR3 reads CASSQDGEGAFNSPLHF. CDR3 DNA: TGTGCCAGCAGCCAAGATGGGGAGGGGGCGTTTAATTCACCCCTCCACTTT.

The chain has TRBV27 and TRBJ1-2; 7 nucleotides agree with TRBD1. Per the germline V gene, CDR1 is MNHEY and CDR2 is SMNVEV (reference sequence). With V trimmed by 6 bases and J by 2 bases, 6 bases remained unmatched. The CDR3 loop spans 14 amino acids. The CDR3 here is CASSPTGLNYGYTF. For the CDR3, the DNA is TGTGCCAGCAGCCCGACAGGGTTAAACTATGGCTACACCTTC.

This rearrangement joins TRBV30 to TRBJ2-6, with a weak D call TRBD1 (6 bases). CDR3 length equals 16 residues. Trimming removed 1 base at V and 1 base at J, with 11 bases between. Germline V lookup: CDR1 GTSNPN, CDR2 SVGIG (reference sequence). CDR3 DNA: TGTGCCTGGAGTGGGCAGGGGCGTTCTGGGGCCAACGTCCTGACTTTC. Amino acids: CAWSGQGRSGANVLTF.